This T cell receptor (beta chain) originates from a study of human T cells and chemical hapten exposure. Overall study results and limits: TCRs at a frequency above 1 in 1000 stayed unchanged with DPC sensitization.

This clonotype was counted many times. Its antigen is currently unknown. The germline V gene encodes CDR1 MNHEY and CDR2 SVGEGT. The junction had 1 base not matched to a gene; V was cut back by 7 bases and J by 4 bases. The CDR3 runs 12 residues. Extraction yielded total RNA from whole blood (unfractionated). During construction of the library, unique molecular identifiers were attached to individual cDNA molecules for quantitative, reproducible TCR counting. How the authors handled the data: The number of TCRs in each sample had a median of roughly 100,000 and spanned roughly 20,000 to 750,000. Using its own MiXCR run on the 5' RACE reads, TCRdb lists one record per CDR3 protein. None of the V and J calls come from the authors' own analysis; TCRdb made them. The sample lists around 100,000 distinct CDR3 sequences, approximately 19% occurring once.

The source is a human donor in good health. The V call is TRBV6-2 or TRBV6-3, the J call TRBJ1-5; 7 nucleotides line up with TRBD1. The CDR3 loop is CASTGGNQPQHF. The CDR3 nucleotides read TGTGCCAGCACAGGGGGGAATCAGCCCCAGCATTTT.